The 21 T cell receptor beta chains below were found in one sample sequenced in a study of cytomegalovirus exposure and HLA in healthy donors. The PCR made use of 60 Vbeta and 13 Jbeta primers. Clones were sequenced by immunoSEQ multiplex PCR, and TCRdb holds only the in-frame ones, with some missing. In the table there are around 64,000 clones, approximately 90% of which are singletons. Source material: PBMCs. These receptors came from a woman aged 25 to 39 in good health and CMV-seronegative.

The rearrangement joins TRBV7-2 to TRBJ1-4, with D unresolved. Looked up from germline, CDR1 is SGHTA and CDR2 is FQGNSA. The CDR3 spans 17 residues. Deletions cut 1 base from V and 0 bases from J, with 12 bases between. CDR3 sequence reads: CASSLGGRGATNEKLFF. The DNA for the CDR3 is TGTGCCAGCAGCTTAGGAGGCAGAGGTGCAACTAATGAAAAACTGTTTTTT.

The chain links TRBV4-1 to TRBJ2-1, with D possibly TRBD2 on 6 matching bases. The CDR3 sequence is 14 residues long. V was shortened by 6 bases and J by 0 bases, with 9 bases between the two germline ends. Germline values: CDR1 MGHRA, CDR2 YSYEKL. The CDR3 DNA reads TGCGCCAGCAGGCAGACTAGCTCCTACAATGAGCAGTTCTTC. Residues: CASRQTSSYNEQFF.

The chain has TRBV11-2 and TRBJ2-1; 14 bases line up with TRBD2. V was clipped by 6 bases and J by 7 bases; unmatched bases: 8. CDR3 size: 16 residues. CDR1 and CDR2 from the germline V gene are SGHAT and FQNNGV. The CDR3 nucleotides read TGTGCCAGCAGACGGACTAGCGGGAGGTCTGTGAATGAGCAGTTCTTC. Translation gives CASRRTSGRSVNEQFF.

The chain uses TRBV9 and TRBJ2-7; D is uncertain. CDR3 length: 16 amino acids. V was cut by 0 bases and J by 2 bases, with 15 bases left in between. Germline values: CDR1 SGDLS, CDR2 YYNGEE. The CDR3 bases are TGTGCCAGCAGCGTAGACGGCAGGCAAAGCCCCTACGAGCAGTACTTC. Protein sequence: CASSVDGRQSPYEQYF.

The genes are TRBV18 and TRBJ1-1; TRBD1 matches at 8 bases. The CDR3 is 15 residues long. Germline V gene data show CDR1 as KGHSH and CDR2 as LQKENI. V lost 2 bases, J lost 5 bases, and 7 bases stayed unmatched. Here the CDR3 DNA reads TGTGCCAGCTCACCAGCCGGACAGGGTGTAACTGAAGCTTTCTTT. It encodes CASSPAGQGVTEAFF.

The J gene is TRBJ2-5, the V gene TRBV25-1; 9 positions agree with TRBD1. The germline V gene encodes CDR1 MGHDK and CDR2 SYGVNS. This CDR3 contains 13 residues. J lost 6 bases, V lost 6 bases, and 5 bases had no gene match. Written as DNA, the CDR3 is TGTGCCAGCAGCACAGGGGGCGGTCAGACCCAGTACTTC. It yields the protein CASSTGGGQTQYF.

The chain carries TRBV9 and TRBJ2-6, with 7 bases that match TRBD2. The CDR3 spans 17 residues. With V trimmed by 1 base and J by 0 bases, 4 bases remained unmatched. The germline V gene has CDR1 SGDLS and CDR2 YYNGEE. CDR3 region: CASSVRRDYSGANVLTF. The CDR3 coding sequence is TGTGCCAGCAGCGTACGCAGGGACTACTCTGGGGCCAACGTCCTGACTTTC.

The genes are TRBV18 and TRBJ2-1; 11 positions agree with TRBD1. CDR1 and CDR2 (germline): KGHSH, LQKENI. This CDR3 has 15 amino acids. Trimming cost V 4 bases and J 2 bases; bases outside gene matches: 1. CDR3 loop: CASSRDRGAYNEQFF. The CDR3 coding sequence is TGTGCCAGCTCACGGGACAGGGGGGCCTACAATGAGCAGTTCTTC.

This sequence joins TRBV6-5 and TRBJ2-7; 10 bases match TRBD2. CDR1 is MNHEY, CDR2 SVGAGI, per germline. The CDR3 sequence is 15 residues long. V was pared by 7 bases and J by 2 bases, with 8 bases of the junction left unmatched. The CDR3 loop reads CASIGTSGDTYEQYF. In nucleotides, the CDR3 is TGTGCCAGCATTGGTACTAGCGGGGATACCTACGAGCAGTACTTC.

A word on this clone: Additional DNA sequences in this sample encode the identical CDR3. The chain has TRBV4-2 and TRBJ2-1, with D possibly TRBD1 on 6 matching bases. Germline V lookup: CDR1 LGHNA, CDR2 YNFKEQ. This CDR3 comprises 14 residues. The V end lost 4 bases, the J end lost 6 bases, and 13 bases lay between the germline ends. This CDR3 reads CASSPMGHGNEQFF. The CDR3 region has the DNA TGTGCCAGCAGCCCGATGGGACACGGCAATGAGCAGTTCTTC.

The V and J genes are TRBV5-1 and TRBJ2-2; 8 nucleotides line up with TRBD2. Germline V gene lookup returns CDR1 SGHRS and CDR2 YFSETQ. This CDR3 is built from 13 residues. V shed 4 bases, J shed 7 bases, and the junction held 3 bases outside the gene matches. The CDR3 DNA is TGCGCCAGCAGCCCCGGGACTAGCGGGGAGCTGTTTTTT. Amino acid sequence: CASSPGTSGELFF. The variable domain in full, with the rest retrieved from reference TRBV5-1 and TRBJ2-2, is KAGVTQTPRYLIKTRGQQVTLSCSPISGHRSVSWYQQTPGQGLQFLFEYFSETQRNKGNFPGRFSGRQFSNSRSEMNVSTLELGDSALYLCASSPGTSGELFFGEGSRLTVL.

The V and J genes are TRBV18 and TRBJ1-1; D may be TRBD1 (6 bases). V was trimmed by 2 bases and J by 5 bases, leaving 18 bases between them. CDR3 length: 16 amino acids. Germline-derived CDR1 and CDR2 are KGHSH and LQKENI. Written as DNA, the CDR3 is TGTGCCAGCTCACCAAGTACAGGGCGTAGGGAAACTGAAGCTTTCTTT. Its protein product is CASSPSTGRRETEAFF. Together with reference TRBV18 and TRBJ1-1, the CDR3 gives the full variable domain: NAGVMQNPRHLVRRRGQEARLRCSPMKGHSHVYWYRQLPEEGLKFMVYLQKENIIDESGMPKERFSAEFPKEGPSILRIQQVVRGDSAAYFCASSPSTGRRETEAFFGQGTRLTVV.

This clone was detected once. The chain employs TRBV11-2 and TRBJ1-1; D perhaps matches TRBD1 (6 bases). There are 13 residues in the CDR3. Germline assignment: CDR1 SGHAT and CDR2 FQNNGV. V gave up 5 bases and J gave up 6 bases, with 13 bases separating them. The CDR3 loop reads CASSPIRGPEAFF. The CDR3 region has the DNA TGTGCCAGCAGCCCAATCAGGGGACCTGAAGCTTTCTTT.

J is TRBJ1-5 and V is TRBV19, with 7 bases matching TRBD1. CDR3 length: 15 amino acids. Germline V CDR1 and CDR2: LNHDA, SQIVND (reference sequence). Trimming at V came to 7 bases and at J to 2 bases, leaving 8 bases not matched to a gene. The DNA of the CDR3 is TGTGCCAGTACCCCGACAGGGCTGGGCAATCAGCCCCAGCATTTT. Protein: CASTPTGLGNQPQHF. Combining the CDR3 with reference TRBV19 and TRBJ1-5 gives the whole variable domain DGGITQSPKYLFRKEGQNVTLSCEQNLNHDAMYWYRQDPGQGLRLIYYSQIVNDFQKGDIAEGYSVSREKKESFPLTVTSAQKNPTAFYLCASTPTGLGNQPQHFGDGTRLSIL.

The chain employs TRBV5-8 and TRBJ1-4, with 7 bases fitting TRBD1. With V trimmed by 4 bases and J by 2 bases, 8 bases remained unmatched. CDR1 and CDR2 from the germline V gene are SGHTS and YDEGEE. The CDR3 runs to 16 residues. The CDR3 coding sequence is TGTGCCAGCAGCCGGGACAGCCGGGTGACTAATGAAAAACTGTTTTTT. It is translated as CASSRDSRVTNEKLFF.

The J gene is TRBJ2-4, the V gene TRBV7-2; 7 positions agree with TRBD1. J was trimmed by 0 bases and V by 5 bases; bases with no gene match: 7. This CDR3 has 16 amino acids. Germline CDR1 reads SGHTA; CDR2 reads FQGNSA. Written as DNA, the CDR3 is TGTGCCAGCAGCCCTAGACAGGGAGTAGCCAAAAACATTCAGTACTTC. This translates into CASSPRQGVAKNIQYF.

The chain carries TRBV2 and TRBJ2-7; no definite D call. The germline gives CDR1 SNHLY, CDR2 FYNNEI. Trimming left V 5 bases short and J 7 bases short, with 12 bases between. The CDR3 consists of 12 residues. DNA for the CDR3: TGTGCCAGCAGTTACACGCCCGGGGAGCAGTACTTC. This codes for CASSYTPGEQYF. Full variable domain (rest looked up from reference TRBV2 and TRBJ2-7): EPEVTQTPSHQVTQMGQEVILRCVPISNHLYFYWYRQILGQKVEFLVSFYNNEISEKSEIFDDQFSVERPDGSNFTLKIRSTKLEDSAMYFCASSYTPGEQYFGPGTRLTVT.

This rearrangement joins TRBV13 to TRBJ2-4; D is unclear. Deletions cut 3 bases from V and 0 bases from J, with 21 bases between. The CDR3 runs to 19 residues. Germline lookup yields CDR1 PRHDT and CDR2 FYEKMQ (reference sequence). The DNA for the CDR3 is TGTGCCAGCAGCTTTCTCCCGACTTCCAAAACCCTAGCCAAAAACATTCAGTACTTC. It specifies CASSFLPTSKTLAKNIQYF.

The V call is TRBV18, the J call TRBJ2-7; TRBD1 aligns across 8 bases. The CDR3 spans 15 residues. The germline CDR1 and CDR2 sequences are KGHSH and LQKENI. Unmatched junction bases numbered 7, after V lost 3 bases and J lost 3 bases. CDR3 DNA sequence: TGTGCCAGCTCACCGATCGGGACAGGAGACTACGAGCAGTACTTC. This encodes CASSPIGTGDYEQYF.

The chain combines TRBV5-1 with TRBJ2-3, with 14 bases aligning to TRBD2. V trimming: 3 bases; J trimming: 4 bases; junction bases outside the gene matches: 10. This CDR3 is built from 18 residues. The V gene's germline CDR1 is SGHRS and CDR2 YFSETQ. CDR3: CASSWWGGTSGSADTQYF. The CDR3 DNA is TGCGCCAGCAGCTGGTGGGGGGGGACTAGCGGGAGCGCAGATACGCAGTATTTT.

The chain combines TRBV29-1 with TRBJ2-1, with 9 bases lining up with TRBD2. This CDR3 contains 13 residues. After removal of 7 bases from V and 8 bases from J, the junction contained 9 bases not matched to a gene. CDR1 and CDR2 from the germline V gene are SQVTM and ANQGSEA. The CDR3 DNA follows: TGCAGCGGGATTAGCGGGAGATCCGATGAGCAGTTCTTC. Amino acids: CSGISGRSDEQFF.